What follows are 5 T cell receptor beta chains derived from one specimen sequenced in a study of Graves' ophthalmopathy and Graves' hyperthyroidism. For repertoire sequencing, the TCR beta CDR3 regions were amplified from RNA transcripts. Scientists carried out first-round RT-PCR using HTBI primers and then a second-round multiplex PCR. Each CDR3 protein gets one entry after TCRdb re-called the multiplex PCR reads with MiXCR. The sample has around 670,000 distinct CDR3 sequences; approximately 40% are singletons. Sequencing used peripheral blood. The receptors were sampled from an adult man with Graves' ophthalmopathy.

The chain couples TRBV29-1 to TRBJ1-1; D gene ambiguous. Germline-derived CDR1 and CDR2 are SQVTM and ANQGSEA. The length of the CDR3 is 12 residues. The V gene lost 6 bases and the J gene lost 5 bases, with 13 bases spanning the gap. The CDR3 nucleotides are TGCAGCGTGGAGGTAGGAGTGACTGAAGCTTTCTTT. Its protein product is CSVEVGVTEAFF. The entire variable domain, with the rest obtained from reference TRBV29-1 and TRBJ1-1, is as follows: SAVISQKPSRDICQRGTSLTIQCQVDSQVTMMFWYRQQPGQSLTLIATANQGSEATYESGFVIDKFPISRPNLTFSTLTVSNMSPEDSSIYLCSVEVGVTEAFFGQGTRLTVV.

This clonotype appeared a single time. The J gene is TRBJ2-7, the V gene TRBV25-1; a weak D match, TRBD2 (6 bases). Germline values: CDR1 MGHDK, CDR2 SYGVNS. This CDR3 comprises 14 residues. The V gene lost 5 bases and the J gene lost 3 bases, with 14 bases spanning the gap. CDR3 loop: CASSYIPGGYEQYF. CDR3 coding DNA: TGTGCCAGCAGTTACATCCCCGGGGGCTACGAGCAGTACTTC.

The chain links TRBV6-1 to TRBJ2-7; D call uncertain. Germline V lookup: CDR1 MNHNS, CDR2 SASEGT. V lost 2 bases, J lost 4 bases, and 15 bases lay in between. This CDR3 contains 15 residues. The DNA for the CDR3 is TGTGCCAGCAGTGAATCAGGACGTACCGATTACGAGCAGTACTTC. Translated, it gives CASSESGRTDYEQYF.

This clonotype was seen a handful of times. The CDR3 region has the DNA TGTGCCAGCAATCCTAGCGGAACCTACGAGCAGTACTTC. It specifies CASNPSGTYEQYF. V gene TRBV6-2 or TRBV6-3 combines with J gene TRBJ2-7; 7 bases agree with TRBD2. Trimming took 7 bases from V and 2 from J; bases not matched to a gene: 5. Germline V lookup: CDR1 MNHEY, CDR2 SVGEGT. The CDR3 consists of 13 residues.

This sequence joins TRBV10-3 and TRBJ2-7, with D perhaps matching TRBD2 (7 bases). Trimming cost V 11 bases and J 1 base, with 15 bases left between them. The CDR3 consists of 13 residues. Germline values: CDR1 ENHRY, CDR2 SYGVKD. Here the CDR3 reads CAWEGGPSYEQYF. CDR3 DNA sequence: TGTGCCTGGGAGGGGGGTCCGTCCTACGAGCAGTACTTC.